The 27 T cell receptor beta chains listed next were all sequenced from one sample in a study of T cell responses to AZD1222 COVID-19 vaccine. Profiling relied on immunoSEQ multiplex PCR, and the TCRdb table lists in-frame clones only, not all of them. The repertoire consists of 210,000 or so clones, with 94% occurring once and the leading ten covering about 1.5%. The sequenced sample was peripheral blood, obtained 28 days after the second dose of the MenACWY control vaccine. Source of these receptors: an adult who received the MenACWY meningococcal vaccine as a control.

This clone was seen a single time. J is TRBJ2-3 and V is TRBV30; no clear D. V dropped 1 base and J dropped 4 bases, with 9 bases sitting between them. CDR1 and CDR2 (germline): GTSNPN, SVGIG (reference sequence). The CDR3 contains 13 residues. CDR3: CAWSDNSADTQYF. The DNA for the CDR3 is TGTGCCTGGAGTGACAATTCGGCAGATACGCAGTATTTT.

This clone was recorded only once. This chain uses TRBV5-1 with TRBJ2-1, with 8 bases fitting TRBD1. CDR1 is SGHRS and CDR2 is YFSETQ in the germline V gene. Unmatched junction bases numbered 8, after V lost 4 bases and J lost 5 bases. The CDR3 extends over 15 amino acids. CDR3 sequence: CASSLGQGLNNEQFF. The CDR3 DNA is TGCGCCAGCAGCCTAGGACAGGGCCTGAACAATGAGCAGTTCTTC.

The chain carries TRBV5-1 and TRBJ1-2; D unclear. Germline CDR1 and CDR2: SGHRS and YFSETQ. V lost 0 bases and J 6 bases, leaving 9 bases between the germline ends. The CDR3 consists of 13 residues. This CDR3 reads CASSLAVEHGYTF. The CDR3 nucleotides read TGCGCCAGCAGCTTGGCCGTCGAGCATGGCTACACCTTC.

CDR3 sequence: CASSYSGPEIGEQYF. As DNA, the CDR3 is TGTGCCAGCAGTTACTCTGGGCCTGAAATTGGCGAGCAGTACTTC. This chain links TRBV6-5 with TRBJ2-7; D unclear. The CDR3 loop spans 15 amino acids. The germline V and J ends were trimmed by 0 bases and 6 bases, with 15 bases remaining between them. The V gene's germline CDR1 is MNHEY and CDR2 SVGAGI.

The chain combines TRBV5-1 with TRBJ2-3, with 10 bases aligning to TRBD2. The junction had 2 bases not matched to a gene; V was cut back by 4 bases and J by 0 bases. Germline CDR1 is SGHRS and CDR2 is YFSETQ. The CDR3 covers 15 residues. CDR3 bases: TGCGCCAGCAGCCCACTAGCGGGGAGCACAGATACGCAGTATTTT. Translation: CASSPLAGSTDTQYF.

This clone was seen once. The CDR3 sequence: CASRQRGSAGANVLTF. Written as DNA, the CDR3 is TGTGCCAGCAGACAGAGGGGCTCCGCGGGGGCCAACGTCCTGACTTTC. The rearrangement joins TRBV7-8 to TRBJ2-6; D might be TRBD1 or TRBD2, each matching 5 bases. V lost 6 bases and J 4 bases, leaving 16 bases between the germline ends. CDR3 length: 16 residues. The V gene's germline CDR1 is SGHVS and CDR2 FQNEAQ.

The chain carries TRBV6-2 or TRBV6-3 and TRBJ2-1; possibly TRBD2 for D (6 bases). V was shortened by 5 bases and J by 8 bases, with 10 bases between the two germline ends. CDR1 and CDR2 (germline): MNHEY, SVGEGT. This CDR3 spans 12 amino acids. This CDR3 reads CASSPGGYEQFF. The CDR3 bases are TGTGCCAGCAGTCCCGGGGGATATGAGCAGTTCTTC.

The chain carries TRBV7-8 and TRBJ1-4, with D perhaps matching TRBD1 (5 bases). This CDR3 is 15 amino acids long. Per germline, CDR1 SGHVS and CDR2 FQNEAQ. V was cut by 4 bases and J by 8 bases, with 17 bases left in between. In nucleotides, the CDR3 is TGTGCCAGCAGCTGGGGGAACCGGGGCGCCGAAAAACTGTTTTTT. It specifies CASSWGNRGAEKLFF.

The rearrangement links TRBV1 to TRBJ1-1. TRBV1 is tagged as a pseudogene. The CDR3 is 14 residues long. The CDR3 sequence is CTSSQVGGTSLAFF. CDR3 DNA: TGCACCAGCAGCCAAGTAGGGGGGACATCCCTAGCTTTCTTT.

This clone was seen once. The genes are TRBV19 and TRBJ1-1; D is uncertain. The CDR3 loop spans 13 amino acids. Trimming stripped 5 bases from V and 1 base from J, with 8 bases between. Germline V gene data show CDR1 as LNHDA and CDR2 as SQIVND (reference sequence). The CDR3 region has the DNA TGTGCCAGTAGTGCCCGACAGAACACTGAAGCTTTCTTT. This translates into CASSARQNTEAFF.

V gene TRBV7-9 combines with J gene TRBJ2-5; D is unresolved. CDR3 size: 14 residues. The germline V and J ends were trimmed by 5 bases and 3 bases, with 13 bases remaining between them. Germline V lookup: CDR1 SEHNR, CDR2 FQNEAQ (reference sequence). CDR3 loop: CASSARRNEETQYF. The CDR3, as DNA: TGTGCCAGCAGCGCTCGCAGGAATGAAGAGACCCAGTACTTC.

The rearrangement links TRBV5-4 to TRBJ2-7; 8 bases are shared with TRBD1. This CDR3 has 13 amino acids. Germline CDR1 is SGHNT and CDR2 is YYREEE (reference sequence). The trim removed 5 bases at V and 5 bases at J, leaving 6 bases unmatched. The CDR3 DNA reads TGTGCCAGCAGTTTGCAGGGGGCCCACGAGCAGTACTTC. It specifies CASSLQGAHEQYF.

The J gene is TRBJ1-1, the V gene TRBV27; 10 bases map to TRBD1. After removal of 8 bases from V and 4 bases from J, the junction contained 4 bases not matched to a gene. CDR1 is MNHEY, CDR2 SMNVEV, per germline (reference sequence). There are 13 residues in the CDR3. The CDR3 DNA follows: TGTGCCAGCCGGGACAGGGGATTCACTGAAGCTTTCTTT. Its protein product is CASRDRGFTEAFF.

The V call is TRBV4-2, the J call TRBJ2-1, with 8 bases aligning to TRBD2. CDR3 length: 17 residues. The germline gives CDR1 LGHNA, CDR2 YNFKEQ. J was trimmed by 4 bases and V by 4 bases; bases with no gene match: 12. The CDR3 sequence: CASSPSVGAGEYNEQFF. The CDR3 bases are TGTGCCAGCAGCCCCTCGGTAGGAGCGGGAGAGTACAATGAGCAGTTCTTC.

The V and J genes are TRBV6-5 and TRBJ2-1; the match to TRBD2 covers 9 bases. V was clipped by 2 bases and J by 5 bases; unmatched bases: 1. CDR3 size: 14 residues. Germline-derived CDR1 and CDR2 are MNHEY and SVGAGI. The CDR3 DNA reads as TGTGCCAGCAGTTACGCGGGGGGGGACAATGAGCAGTTCTTC. Protein product: CASSYAGGDNEQFF.

V gene TRBV29-1 combines with J gene TRBJ1-2; TRBD1 is a possible D gene (6 bases). V lost 1 base and J lost 1, with 13 bases in between. Looked up from germline, CDR1 is SQVTM and CDR2 is ANQGSEA. The CDR3 extends over 15 amino acids. The CDR3 sequence: CSVEGWGGYNYGYTF. DNA for the CDR3: TGCAGCGTTGAAGGTTGGGGGGGCTATAACTATGGCTACACCTTC.

V is TRBV5-4 and J is TRBJ2-2; unclear D gene. The germline V and J ends were trimmed by 4 bases and 2 bases, with 12 bases remaining between them. The germline CDR1 and CDR2 sequences are SGHNT and YYREEE (reference sequence). The CDR3 contains 15 residues. CDR3 DNA sequence: TGTGCCAGCAGCCCGCGGCAGGAAAACACCGGGGAGCTGTTTTTT. The encoded protein is CASSPRQENTGELFF.

In DNA form, the CDR3 reads TGTGCCAGCAGTTACTCGTTACGAGGGAATGAGCAGTTCTTC. This sequence encodes CASSYSLRGNEQFF. The chain has TRBV6-5 and TRBJ2-1; TRBD2 is a possible D gene (5 bases). The V end was cut by 0 bases, the J end by 7 bases, with 10 bases between. The germline V gene encodes CDR1 MNHEY and CDR2 SVGAGI. The length of the CDR3 is 14 residues.

The chain is built from TRBV10-3 and TRBJ2-3, with 9 bases fitting TRBD2. Trimming took 6 bases from V and 1 from J; bases not matched to a gene: 8. CDR1 ENHRY and CDR2 SYGVKD come from the germline V gene. This CDR3 has 16 residues. As DNA, the CDR3 is TGTGCCATCAGGACCGGGACTAGCCCTCGCACAGATACGCAGTATTTT. It translates to CAIRTGTSPRTDTQYF.

V gene TRBV7-2 combines with J gene TRBJ1-5; maybe TRBD1 (6 bases). V was shortened by 4 bases and J by 8 bases, with 18 bases between the two germline ends. The germline V gene encodes CDR1 SGHTA and CDR2 FQGNSA. This CDR3 is built from 15 residues. This chain's CDR3 is CASSSGRRGGEPQHF. The CDR3 DNA is TGTGCCAGCAGCTCTGGGCGCAGGGGAGGGGAGCCCCAGCATTTT.

The chain has TRBV25-1 and TRBJ1-2; no reliable D call. Germline V CDR1 and CDR2: MGHDK, SYGVNS. The CDR3 has 16 residues. V lost 6 bases, J lost 4 bases, and 21 bases lay in between. CDR3 sequence: CASSASGRLISYGYTF. The CDR3 bases are TGTGCCAGCAGCGCCTCCGGCAGGCTCATTAGCTATGGCTACACCTTC.

This clone was picked up a small number of times. This chain links TRBV28 with TRBJ1-5, with D possibly TRBD1 on 5 matching bases. Per the germline V gene, CDR1 is MDHEN and CDR2 is SYDVKM. CDR3 length: 15 amino acids. V was cut by 6 bases and J by 7 bases, with 19 bases left in between. The CDR3 bases are TGTGCCAGCAGAAATCCCCAGGGTATAGGGCAGCCCCAGCATTTT. Translated, it gives CASRNPQGIGQPQHF. Filled out from reference TRBV28 and TRBJ1-5, the complete variable domain reads DVKVTQSSRYLVKRTGEKVFLECVQDMDHENMFWYRQDPGLGLRLIYFSYDVKMKEKGDIPEGYSVSREKKERFSLILESASTNQTSMYLCASRNPQGIGQPQHFGDGTRLSIL.

The gene calls are TRBV11-1 and TRBJ2-1, with a tentative D call TRBD2 (6 bases). In germline, CDR1 is SGHAT, CDR2 FQDESV (reference sequence). CDR3 size: 13 residues. The ends were cut back, 7 bases at V and 7 bases at J, with 14 bases in the middle. The CDR3 region is CASKWAGRNEQFF. CDR3 nucleotide sequence: TGTGCCAGCAAGTGGGCAGGGAGGAATGAGCAGTTCTTC.

The chain carries TRBV6-5 and TRBJ1-4; no definite D call. Germline V gives CDR1 MNHEY, CDR2 SVGAGI. This CDR3 contains 15 residues. Trimming took 0 bases from V and 5 from J, leaving 10 bases between them. The CDR3 nucleotides read TGTGCCAGCAGTTACTCGACACCTGTGAATGAAAAACTGTTTTTT. The encoded protein is CASSYSTPVNEKLFF.

V and J are TRBV10-3 and TRBJ1-2, with no clear D. The CDR3 totals 13 residues. The V end lost 4 bases, the J end lost 3 bases, and 9 bases lay between the germline ends. Germline CDR1 is ENHRY and CDR2 is SYGVKD. The CDR3 DNA follows: TGTGCCATCAGTGTTTGGGATGACTATGGCTACACCTTC. It is translated as CAISVWDDYGYTF.

The chain joins TRBV10-3 to TRBJ1-6; the D gene is possibly TRBD1 (6 bases). This CDR3 has 15 residues. Germline loops: CDR1 ENHRY, CDR2 SYGVKD. Between the trimmed V and J ends, which lost 6 bases and 5 bases, there was a span of 14 bases. The CDR3 loop is CAIRGLDSNNSPLHF. The CDR3 DNA sequence: TGTGCCATCAGGGGACTGGACAGTAATAATTCACCCCTCCACTTT.

This clone was observed a handful of times. V is TRBV4-2 and J is TRBJ1-3, with D uncertain. Germline loops: CDR1 LGHNA, CDR2 YNFKEQ. This CDR3 is built from 15 residues. Deletions cut 0 bases from V and 1 base from J, with 7 bases between. CDR3 bases: TGTGCCAGCAGCCAAGATAACGGGTCTGGAAACACCATATATTTT. Protein: CASSQDNGSGNTIYF.